Listed below are T cell receptor beta chains from one sample, sequenced in a study of spatial heterogeneity in lung cancer. TCRdb processed the 5' RACE reads anew with MiXCR; each CDR3 protein has one entry. The sample records 70,000 to 90,000 distinct CDR3 sequences, 13% being singletons. The source was PBMCs, collected at surgery. The receptors were gathered from a male donor with early-stage non-small cell lung cancer. Both conserved end residues are part of each CDR3. Each record gives: clone size, J gene, V gene, D gene, CDR3 DNA, CDR3 protein. A D gene is named only where the DNA matches it firmly. Size tells how often a clone was seen (once, few, many) or the class of an expanded clone, and some rows leave it out.

size: few
J: TRBJ2-7
V: TRBV9
D: -
DNA: TGTGCCAGCAGCGTAGCTGATCGCTACGAGCAGTACTTC
CDR3: CASSVADRYEQYF

size: few
J: TRBJ1-4
V: TRBV27
D: -
DNA: TGTGCCAGCAGTCCTCGTCCACGAGGGGACGAAAAACTGTTTTTT
CDR3: CASSPRPRGDEKLFF

size: -
J: TRBJ2-7
V: TRBV28
D: -
DNA: TGTGCCAGCAGTTTGTCAGGGAGGGAGCAGTACTTC
CDR3: CASSLSGREQYF

size: few
J: TRBJ1-1
V: TRBV4-1
D: TRBD1
DNA: TGCGCCAGCAGCACCCCAGGGGGAGGGAGGGTCGACACTGAAGCTTTCTTT
CDR3: CASSTPGGGRVDTEAFF

size: -
J: TRBJ1-6
V: TRBV9
D: TRBD1
DNA: TGTGCCAGCAGCGCGGGACAGAATAATTCACCCCTCCACTTT
CDR3: CASSAGQNNSPLHF

size: -
J: TRBJ1-2
V: TRBV7-9
D: -
DNA: TGTGCCAGCAGCCCGGGTGGGGCTTGGAGCTCTAACTATGGCTACACCTTC
CDR3: CASSPGGAWSSNYGYTF

size: -
J: TRBJ2-3
V: TRBV27
D: TRBD1
DNA: TGTGCCAGCAGTCTCCTACAGGGGCCTAGCACAGATACGCAGTATTTT
CDR3: CASSLLQGPSTDTQYF

size: many
J: TRBJ1-6
V: TRBV7-9
D: -
DNA: TGTGCCAGCAGTTCCGAGGGGTCGACCGGCTATAATTCACCCCTCCACTTT
CDR3: CASSSEGSTGYNSPLHF

size: many
J: TRBJ2-7
V: TRBV30
D: -
DNA: TGTGCCTGGAGTGTACTATCGTCCTACGAGCAGTACTTC
CDR3: CAWSVLSSYEQYF

size: -
J: TRBJ1-2
V: TRBV5-1
D: -
DNA: TGCGCCAGCAGCCCCGAGGCAGGGGACCTTAACTATGGCTACACCTTC
CDR3: CASSPEAGDLNYGYTF

size: few
J: TRBJ2-7
V: TRBV28
D: TRBD2
DNA: TGTGCCAGCAGAGGAGCGGGAGAATTGAGCGAGCAGTACTTC
CDR3: CASRGAGELSEQYF

size: -
J: TRBJ2-2
V: TRBV6-1
D: -
DNA: TGTGCCAGCAGTGAAGCGCCTGGGGGGAAAGGGGAGCTGTTTTTT
CDR3: CASSEAPGGKGELFF

size: -
J: TRBJ1-1
V: TRBV18
D: -
DNA: TGTGCCAGCTCACCCGGTGCAGTATTGAACACTGAAGCTTTCTTT
CDR3: CASSPGAVLNTEAFF

size: -
J: TRBJ1-2
V: TRBV3-1
D: -
DNA: TGTGCCAGCAGCCTGGGGAACAACTATGGCTACACCTTC
CDR3: CASSLGNNYGYTF

size: many
J: TRBJ2-5
V: TRBV12-3/TRBV12-4
D: TRBD1
DNA: TGTGCCAGCAACAGGGGAAATGGTGAGACCCAGTACTTC
CDR3: CASNRGNGETQYF

size: -
J: TRBJ1-2
V: TRBV24-1
D: TRBD1
DNA: TGTGCCACCAGTGGGACAGGAAACTATGGCTACACCTTC
CDR3: CATSGTGNYGYTF

size: -
J: TRBJ2-2
V: TRBV6-1
D: TRBD1
DNA: TGTGCCAGCAGCGACTTACGACAGGGGAGGGAGCTGTTTTTT
CDR3: CASSDLRQGRELFF

size: many
J: TRBJ1-3
V: TRBV29-1
D: -
DNA: TGCAGCGTTCGGAACTCTGGAAACACCATATATTTT
CDR3: CSVRNSGNTIYF

size: few
J: TRBJ2-1
V: TRBV18
D: TRBD2
DNA: TGTGCCAGCTCACCACCGAGGACTAGCGGGAGGGTCTACAATGAGCAGTTCTTC
CDR3: CASSPPRTSGRVYNEQFF

size: few
J: TRBJ2-7
V: TRBV7-9
D: -
DNA: TGTGCCAGCAGCCGGGTCTTCAGACCCTACGAGCAGTACTTC
CDR3: CASSRVFRPYEQYF

size: many
J: TRBJ2-3
V: TRBV14
D: -
DNA: TGTGCCAGCAGCCAAGAATTCGGGACAGATACGCAGTATTTT
CDR3: CASSQEFGTDTQYF

size: many
J: TRBJ2-2
V: TRBV7-8
D: TRBD2
DNA: TGTGCCAGCACCCGCCCCCCGCGTAGCGGGGCCGGGGAGCTGTTTTTT
CDR3: CASTRPPRSGAGELFF

size: many
J: TRBJ1-1
V: TRBV12-3/TRBV12-4
D: TRBD1
DNA: TGTGCCAGCGTTACAACAGGGGGAACTGAAGCTTTCTTT
CDR3: CASVTTGGTEAFF

size: few
J: TRBJ1-2
V: TRBV27
D: TRBD1
DNA: TGTGCCAGCAGTTGGGGGCAGGGGGCCAACTATGGCTACACCTTC
CDR3: CASSWGQGANYGYTF

size: few
J: TRBJ1-2
V: TRBV4-1
D: -
DNA: TGCGCCAGCAGCCAAGGGATTGGGCCACGACACCTCTATGGCTACACCTTC
CDR3: CASSQGIGPRHLYGYTF

size: few
J: TRBJ2-7
V: TRBV4-1
D: -
DNA: TGCGCCAGCAGCCAAAACTCCGGGTATCCTTACGAGCAGTACTTC
CDR3: CASSQNSGYPYEQYF

size: few
J: TRBJ1-1
V: TRBV4-3
D: -
DNA: TGCGCCAGCAGCCAGTCTTCAGGGGATACTGAAGCTTTCTTT
CDR3: CASSQSSGDTEAFF

size: -
J: TRBJ2-2
V: TRBV7-3
D: -
DNA: TGTGCCAGCAGCTCCCTACCAGACGGGGAGCTGTTTTTT
CDR3: CASSSLPDGELFF

size: few
J: TRBJ1-1
V: TRBV7-2
D: -
DNA: TGTGCCAGCAGCTTAGTAACCGGCACTGAAGCTTTCTTT
CDR3: CASSLVTGTEAFF

size: -
J: TRBJ2-1
V: TRBV20-1
D: TRBD2
DNA: TGCAGTGCTAGGGATAGCGGGAGGGCCGCCAATGAGCAGTTCTTC
CDR3: CSARDSGRAANEQFF

size: many
J: TRBJ2-1
V: TRBV6-2/TRBV6-3
D: TRBD1
DNA: TGTGCCAGCAGTTACATTCCCGGGACAGGGTCCTACAATGAGCAGTTCTTC
CDR3: CASSYIPGTGSYNEQFF

size: many
J: TRBJ2-3
V: TRBV27
D: -
DNA: TGTGCCAGCAGTCAGCTAGCGACAGTTCCAAATACGCAGTATTTT
CDR3: CASSQLATVPNTQYF

size: few
J: TRBJ2-3
V: TRBV20-1
D: TRBD2
DNA: TGCAGTGCTAGAGGAGGGAGGGAGCACACAGATACGCAGTATTTT
CDR3: CSARGGREHTDTQYF

size: few
J: TRBJ2-7
V: TRBV4-1
D: TRBD1
DNA: TGCGCCAGCAGCCAACCCGGGACAGGGAAGTACGAGCAGTACTTC
CDR3: CASSQPGTGKYEQYF

size: few
J: TRBJ2-7
V: TRBV5-1
D: TRBD1
DNA: TGCGCCAGCAGCTATGGACAGGGGGGCCCCTACGAGCAGTACTTC
CDR3: CASSYGQGGPYEQYF

size: -
J: TRBJ1-1
V: TRBV30
D: -
DNA: TGTGCCTGGAAAAGGGGGAGTACTGAAGCTTTCTTT
CDR3: CAWKRGSTEAFF

size: -
J: TRBJ2-5
V: TRBV5-4
D: -
DNA: TGTGCCAGCAGCTCGGTAACTTCGGGAGAGACCCAGTACTTC
CDR3: CASSSVTSGETQYF

size: -
J: TRBJ1-1
V: TRBV20-1
D: -
DNA: TGCAGTGCAATAGGGGGTGTCGCTGAAGCTTTCTTT
CDR3: CSAIGGVAEAFF

size: few
J: TRBJ1-2
V: TRBV7-9
D: -
DNA: TGTGCCAGCAGCCCCGGGACGGCCTATGGCTACACCTTC
CDR3: CASSPGTAYGYTF

size: many
J: TRBJ2-2
V: TRBV13
D: -
DNA: TGTGCCAGCAGCTTGTTCACCGGGGAGCTGTTTTTT
CDR3: CASSLFTGELFF

size: -
J: TRBJ2-2
V: TRBV6-2/TRBV6-3
D: -
DNA: TGTGCCAGCGATGGGGGGACAGCGGTCACCGGGGAGCTGTTTTTT
CDR3: CASDGGTAVTGELFF

size: many
J: TRBJ2-3
V: TRBV20-1
D: -
DNA: TGCAGTGCTCCCCCCCAATGGGGAGATACGCAGTATTTT
CDR3: CSAPPQWGDTQYF

size: few
J: TRBJ2-1
V: TRBV7-2
D: TRBD2
DNA: TGTGCCAGTACACCTCGGACTAGCGGGATCTCCTACAATGAGCAGTTCTTC
CDR3: CASTPRTSGISYNEQFF

size: many
J: TRBJ2-1
V: TRBV11-2
D: TRBD2
DNA: TGTGCCAGCAGCTTAGATCAGAGGACTAGCGGGTTGGCCTACAATGAGCAGTTCTTC
CDR3: CASSLDQRTSGLAYNEQFF

size: few
J: TRBJ1-2
V: TRBV6-2/TRBV6-3
D: TRBD1
DNA: TGTGCCAGTCAAGGGGGCAACTATGGCTACACCTTC
CDR3: CASQGGNYGYTF

size: many
J: TRBJ2-5
V: TRBV7-7
D: -
DNA: TGTGCCAGCAGCTTAACTTTGAGGGGGACCCACCATCAGACCCAGTACTTC
CDR3: CASSLTLRGTHHQTQYF

size: -
J: TRBJ1-5
V: TRBV19
D: -
DNA: TGTGCCAGTACGACGTATATCACAGTCCATCAGCCCCAGCATTTT
CDR3: CASTTYITVHQPQHF

size: -
J: TRBJ1-6
V: TRBV4-2
D: -
DNA: TGTGCCAGCAGCCAAGATAGGACAGTTCTCAATTCACCCCTCCACTTT
CDR3: CASSQDRTVLNSPLHF

size: few
J: TRBJ2-2
V: TRBV5-1
D: -
DNA: TGCGCCAGCAGTCTTGAGGTTCCCGGGGAGCTGTTTTTT
CDR3: CASSLEVPGELFF

size: -
J: TRBJ2-2
V: TRBV3-1
D: TRBD2
DNA: TGTGCCAGCAGCCAAGGTGGGAGGGCCGGGGAGCTGTTTTTT
CDR3: CASSQGGRAGELFF